This T cell receptor (beta chain) appears in the sequencing data of a study of T cell changes during pregnancy in multiple sclerosis. V was pared by 3 bases and J by 6 bases, with 5 bases between. The CDR3 runs to 12 residues. The V gene's germline CDR1 is SNHLY and CDR2 FYNNEI. Sequencing used immunoSEQ multiplex PCR; TCRdb keeps in-frame clones, though not all of them. The sample has approximately 43,000 clones, around four fifths seen once. The sequences come from CD4+ T cells from peripheral blood mononuclear cells, collected before pregnancy. V and J are TRBV2 and TRBJ2-2; D remains unclear. This sequence originates from a female donor with multiple sclerosis, enrolled in a pregnancy study. The CDR3, as DNA: TGTGCCAGCAGTGAGCTAGCCGGGGAGCTGTTTTTT. Translation gives CASSELAGELFF.